A single sample is the source of the 7 T cell receptor beta chains below, sequenced in a study of blood T cell repertoires in COVID-19. Data came from immunoSEQ multiplex PCR; TCRdb stores just in-frame clones and leaves some out. Of 160,000 or so clones listed, 85% to 95% are singletons. The sample consisted of peripheral blood. These receptors were obtained from a woman in her fifties or sixties with COVID-19, enrolled during active disease.

This chain connects TRBV6-5 to TRBJ2-1; weak D call: TRBD2 (5 bases). The CDR3 consists of 15 residues. Germline values: CDR1 MNHEY, CDR2 SVGAGI. V shed 6 bases and J shed 2 bases, with 14 bases lying between them. The CDR3 reads CASSSSAGPYNEQFF. CDR3 coding DNA: TGTGCCAGCAGCTCCTCGGCGGGCCCCTACAATGAGCAGTTCTTC.

The rearrangement joins TRBV7-8 to TRBJ1-2, with D possibly being TRBD1 (5 bases). Deletions cut 5 bases from V and 6 bases from J, with 22 bases between. Germline V gives CDR1 SGHVS, CDR2 FQNEAQ. This CDR3 has 16 residues. The CDR3 reads CASSPFWVGVGHGYTF. CDR3 nucleotide sequence: TGTGCCAGCAGCCCTTTTTGGGTAGGGGTAGGGCATGGCTACACCTTC.

CDR3 sequence: CASSEPGQAFGNTIYF. CDR3 sequence (DNA): TGTGCCAGCAGCGAACCGGGACAAGCGTTTGGAAACACCATATATTTT. The chain has TRBV7-3 and TRBJ1-3; the D gene is possibly TRBD1 (6 bases). The germline V gene has CDR1 SGHTA and CDR2 FQGTGA. CDR3 length equals 16 residues. Trimming cost V 5 bases and J 3 bases, with 17 bases left between them.

Remarks on this clone: Other nucleotide sequences from this sample produce the same CDR3. The chain employs TRBV5-1 and TRBJ2-7, with D tentatively TRBD2 (6 bases). V was pared by 2 bases and J by 0 bases, with 6 bases between. Germline V gives CDR1 SGHRS, CDR2 YFSETQ. The CDR3 covers 13 residues. The DNA for the CDR3 is TGCGCCAGCAGCTTAGCGGGCTCCTACGAGCAGTACTTC. It yields the protein CASSLAGSYEQYF.

This chain uses TRBV5-6 with TRBJ1-2; 8 bases are shared with TRBD1. CDR3 length equals 14 residues. The germline V gene encodes CDR1 SGHDT and CDR2 YYEEEE. The J segment lost 4 bases and the V segment lost 3 bases, leaving 5 bases of the junction unmatched. CDR3 DNA: TGTGCCAGCAGCTCAACGGACAGGGTCTATGGCTACACCTTC. Translated, it gives CASSSTDRVYGYTF. Drawing the rest from reference TRBV5-6 and TRBJ1-2, the complete variable domain is DAGVTQSPTHLIKTRGQQVTLRCSPKSGHDTVSWYQQALGQGPQFIFQYYEEEERQRGNFPDRFSGHQFPNYSSELNVNALLLGDSALYLCASSSTDRVYGYTFGSGTRLTVV.

The V and J genes are TRBV18 and TRBJ2-1; TRBD2 might be the D (6 bases). The CDR3 contains 14 residues. Trimming left V 2 bases short and J 9 bases short, with 14 bases between. Germline CDR1 is KGHSH and CDR2 is LQKENI. CDR3 DNA sequence: TGTGCCAGCTCACCAAATTCTGCGGGGACTGAGCAGTTCTTC. Translation gives CASSPNSAGTEQFF.

V usage is TRBV7-9 and J usage is TRBJ1-6; D is perhaps TRBD1 (5 bases). In germline, CDR1 is SEHNR, CDR2 FQNEAQ (reference sequence). The CDR3 covers 14 residues. The ends were cut back, 5 bases at V and 12 bases at J, with 17 bases in the middle. CDR3 in DNA: TGTGCCAGCAGCCCGGGTGCTGGGCAGGGACCCCTCCACTTT. This gives the protein CASSPGAGQGPLHF. The full variable domain, completed using reference TRBV7-9 and TRBJ1-6, is DTGVSQNPRHKITKRGQNVTFRCDPISEHNRLYWYRQTLGQGPEFLTYFQNEAQLEKSRLLSDRFSAERPKGSFSTLEIQRTEQGDSAMYLCASSPGAGQGPLHFGNGTRLTVT.